This T cell receptor (beta chain) appears in the sequencing data of a study of Graves' ophthalmopathy and Graves' hyperthyroidism. Patients were left out if they had other autoimmune diseases, uncontrolled infections, pregnancy or lactation. Clinical symptoms and serum thyroxine were used for diagnosis; TRAb, thyroid ultrasound and orbital computed tomography were also relied on. The study, taken as a whole, reports: As the model predicted ophthalmopathy progression, it achieved a sensitivity of 55% to 71% and a specificity of about 72%. The blood repertoire also included most expanded thyroid clonotypes above 0.001 frequency.

This clonotype was detected ten times or more. Its antigen is as yet unknown. Using RNA transcripts, the TCR beta CDR3 regions were amplified. Second-round multiplex PCR followed a first-round RT-PCR using HTBI primers. A single record per CDR3 protein comes from TCRdb applying MiXCR to the multiplex PCR reads. The sample includes about 1.1 million distinct CDR3 sequences, 36% of them seen just once. CDR3 length: 15 amino acids. V shed 4 bases and J 2 bases; nucleotides not matched to a gene: 6. The germline CDR1 and CDR2 sequences are SGHNT and YYREEE (reference sequence). The origin of this receptor is an adult man with Graves' hyperthyroidism. The V gene is TRBV5-4, the J gene TRBJ1-2; 9 positions agree with TRBD1. The material sequenced was peripheral blood or thyroid tissue (not recorded which). In DNA, the CDR3 is TGTGCCAGCAGCGCCGGACAGGGGAGCAACTATGGCTACACCTTC. Encoded protein: CASSAGQGSNYGYTF.